The clone carrying this T cell receptor (beta chain) has only a few counts. Its antigen remains unknown. The data belong to a study of CD8 T cells in ankylosing spondylitis. Regarding the study as a whole: The clones that were linked to disease were reported to be significantly enriched in matched synovial fluid samples from ankylosing spondylitis patients. A number of the motif variants had already been described in reactive arthritis synovial fluid and blood. Those disease-linked clones were CD8+; they were also relatively rare in peripheral blood. Blood of patients with ankylosing spondylitis appeared to be characterized by a TCR beta motif of fewer than 10 highly homologous variants.

The CDR3 runs to 11 residues. Trimming left V 6 bases short and J 6 bases short, with 9 bases between. The germline CDR1 and CDR2 sequences are DFQATT and SNEGSKA (reference sequence). Library preparation for TCR beta used quantitative 5'-RACE with molecular barcodes. MiXCR was run by TCRdb on the 5' RACE reads, yielding one entry per CDR3 protein. In the table there are about 340,000 distinct CDR3 sequences, 8% of which are singletons. The sequenced material came from blood, either unsorted or a sorted T cell fraction (not recorded which). V and J are TRBV20-1 and TRBJ2-1; D gene uncertain. The clonotype originates from a male donor with ankylosing spondylitis. CDR3 amino acids: CSALFGNEQFF. Here the CDR3 DNA reads TGCAGTGCCCTCTTCGGCAATGAGCAGTTCTTC.